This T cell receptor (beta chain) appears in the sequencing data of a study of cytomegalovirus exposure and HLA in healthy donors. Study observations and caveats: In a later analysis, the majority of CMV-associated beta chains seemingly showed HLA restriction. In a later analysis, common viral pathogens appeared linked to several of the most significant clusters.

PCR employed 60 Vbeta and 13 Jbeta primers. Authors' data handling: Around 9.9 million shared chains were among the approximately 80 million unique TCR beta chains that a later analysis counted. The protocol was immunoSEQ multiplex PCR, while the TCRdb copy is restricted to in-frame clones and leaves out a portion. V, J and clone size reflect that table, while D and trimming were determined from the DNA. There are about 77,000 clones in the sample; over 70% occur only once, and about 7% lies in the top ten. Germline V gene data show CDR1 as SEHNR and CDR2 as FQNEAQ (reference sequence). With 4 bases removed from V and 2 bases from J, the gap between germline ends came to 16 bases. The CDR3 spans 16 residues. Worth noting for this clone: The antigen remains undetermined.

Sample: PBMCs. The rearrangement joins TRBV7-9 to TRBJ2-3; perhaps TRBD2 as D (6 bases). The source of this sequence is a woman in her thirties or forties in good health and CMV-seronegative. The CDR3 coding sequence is TGTGCCAGCAGCTCTCCTGTTGGGACTCTCACAGATACGCAGTATTTT. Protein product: CASSSPVGTLTDTQYF.